What follows describes a single T cell receptor (beta chain). Trimming at V came to 5 bases and at J to 6 bases, leaving 11 bases not matched to a gene. The CDR3 consists of 16 residues. Germline assignment: CDR1 SGHVS and CDR2 FNYEAQ. Using immunoSEQ multiplex PCR, the repertoire was profiled, and TCRdb retains in-frame clones only, with some absent. The repertoire holds 90,000 to 120,000 clones, with 92% as singletons. The sample comes from a study of siplizumab effects on memory and regulatory T cells. The receptor was isolated from a human donor in good health. The chain is built from TRBV7-6 and TRBJ2-1, with 9 bases aligning to TRBD2. The sample comprised Tregs sorted from blood. CDR3 in DNA: TGTGCCAGCAGCCCGAGAGGACTAGCGAGGGGCAATGAGCAGTTCTTC. Residues: CASSPRGLARGNEQFF.